This TCR beta chain was identified in a study of Graves' ophthalmopathy and Graves' hyperthyroidism. In this sample, this clonotype turned up many times. Its antigen is not identified. CDR3 regions of TCR beta were amplified from RNA transcripts. In the first round, RT-PCR was carried out with HTBI primers, and a multiplex PCR formed the second round. TCRdb redid the calling of the multiplex PCR reads with MiXCR, one entry per CDR3 protein. The repertoire holds around 590,000 distinct CDR3 sequences, with 35% to 45% as singletons. Certain patients were not enrolled. These were patients with other autoimmune diseases, uncontrolled infections, pregnancy or lactation. The diagnosis combined clinical symptoms, thyroxine, TRAb, thyroid ultrasound and orbital computed tomography scans. General study findings and limits: The majority of expanded thyroid clonotypes above 0.001 frequency also occurred in blood. The 13-signature model separated ophthalmopathy from stable hyperthyroidism at almost 90% sensitivity and almost 83% specificity.

Germline assignment: CDR1 SNHLY and CDR2 FYNNEI. The CDR3 length is 17 residues. Trimming left V 4 bases short and J 0 bases short, with 15 bases between. The chain employs TRBV2 and TRBJ2-2, with D tentatively TRBD1 (5 bases). The receptor was derived from an adult man with Graves' hyperthyroidism. Sequencing was carried out using peripheral blood or thyroid tissue (not recorded which). The CDR3 nucleotides are TGTGCCAGCAGTGTGTCGCAGGGTTCCTCGAACACCGGGGAGCTGTTTTTT. It is translated as CASSVSQGSSNTGELFF.